Given below is one TCR beta chain in context. TCRdb's table, derived via immunoSEQ multiplex PCR, lists solely in-frame clones and lacks some. The table records under 200,000 clones, around 93% of them present only once. Trimming removed 6 bases from V and 6 bases from J, with 17 bases in between. The V gene's germline CDR1 is MNHEY and CDR2 SVGAGI. This CDR3 spans 15 amino acids. The record originates from a study of control samples from healthy donors and cancer patients. The origin of this receptor is a woman aged 55-69 years in good health. Sequenced material: blood. The rearrangement joins TRBV6-5 to TRBJ2-2; maybe TRBD2 (5 bases). CDR3 bases: TGTGCCAGCAGCTCCCCGGGGATGGTGTCCGGGGAGCTGTTTTTT. Translated, it gives CASSSPGMVSGELFF.